This T cell receptor beta chain was recorded in a study of T-cell reconstitution after alpha-beta-depleted transplantation in children. Study-level points and caveats: The authors attributed T-cell counts and diversity one year after transplant mostly to newly produced T cells.

Using unique molecular identifiers, the investigators prepared the TCRbeta library. TCRdb reprocessed the PCR reads with MiXCR, giving one entry per CDR3 protein. The table shows 280,000 or so distinct CDR3 sequences, with more than 9% occurring only once. V gave up 5 bases and J gave up 13 bases, with 14 bases separating them. The CDR3 runs to 11 residues. Looked up from germline, CDR1 is SGHAT and CDR2 is FQNNGV. This clonotype was counted between two and nine times. Its antigen remains unidentified. V is TRBV11-2 and J is TRBJ2-5, with TRBD1 as a possible D gene (6 bases). Material: peripheral blood, obtained 180 days after TCRalphabeta/CD19-depleted stem cell transplant. This sequence originates from a male patient between 2 and 15 years old who had a stem cell transplant for chronic granulomatous disease, so the T cells may come from the graft donor. CDR3 sequence: CASSTNRVMYF. Here the CDR3 DNA reads TGTGCCAGCAGCACCAACAGGGTCATGTACTTC.